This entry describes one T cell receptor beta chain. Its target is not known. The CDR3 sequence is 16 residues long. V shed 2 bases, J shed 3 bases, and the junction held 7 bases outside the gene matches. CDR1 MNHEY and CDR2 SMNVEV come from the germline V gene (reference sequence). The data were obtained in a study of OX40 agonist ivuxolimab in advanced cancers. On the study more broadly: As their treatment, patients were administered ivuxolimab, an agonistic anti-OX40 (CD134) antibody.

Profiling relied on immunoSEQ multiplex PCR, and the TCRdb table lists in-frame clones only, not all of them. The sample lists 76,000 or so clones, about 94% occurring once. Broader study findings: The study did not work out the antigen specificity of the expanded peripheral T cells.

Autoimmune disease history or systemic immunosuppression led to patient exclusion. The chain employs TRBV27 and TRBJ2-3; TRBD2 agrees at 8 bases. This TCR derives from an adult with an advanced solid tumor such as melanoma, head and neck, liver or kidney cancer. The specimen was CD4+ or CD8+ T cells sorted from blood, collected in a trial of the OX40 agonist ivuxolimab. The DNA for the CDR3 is TGTGCCAGCAGTTTAAGGCCCCAGCGGGGGACAGATACGCAGTATTTT. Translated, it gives CASSLRPQRGTDTQYF.